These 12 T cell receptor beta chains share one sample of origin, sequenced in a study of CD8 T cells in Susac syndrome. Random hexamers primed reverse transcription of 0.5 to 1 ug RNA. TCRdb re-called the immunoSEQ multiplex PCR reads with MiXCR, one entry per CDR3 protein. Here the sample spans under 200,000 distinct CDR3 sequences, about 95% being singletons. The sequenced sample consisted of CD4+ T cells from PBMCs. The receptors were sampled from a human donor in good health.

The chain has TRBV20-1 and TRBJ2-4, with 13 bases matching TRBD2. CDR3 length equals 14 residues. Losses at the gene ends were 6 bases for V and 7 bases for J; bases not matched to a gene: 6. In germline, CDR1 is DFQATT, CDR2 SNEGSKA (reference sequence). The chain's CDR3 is CSAGATSGRNIQYF. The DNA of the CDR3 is TGCAGTGCGGGGGCGACTAGCGGGAGGAACATTCAGTACTTC.

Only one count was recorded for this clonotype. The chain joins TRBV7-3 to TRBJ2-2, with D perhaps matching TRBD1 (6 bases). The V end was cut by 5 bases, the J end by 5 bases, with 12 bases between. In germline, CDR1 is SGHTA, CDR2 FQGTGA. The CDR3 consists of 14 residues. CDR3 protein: CASSLGARTGELFF. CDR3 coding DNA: TGTGCCAGCAGCCTGGGGGCGCGGACCGGGGAGCTGTTTTTT.

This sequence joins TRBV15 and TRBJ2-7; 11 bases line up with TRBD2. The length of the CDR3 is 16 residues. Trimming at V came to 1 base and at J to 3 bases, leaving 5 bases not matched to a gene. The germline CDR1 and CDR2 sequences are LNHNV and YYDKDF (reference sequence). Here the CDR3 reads CATSRVPSGGFYEQYV. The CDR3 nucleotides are TGTGCCACCAGCAGAGTCCCTAGCGGGGGGTTCTACGAGCAGTACGTC.

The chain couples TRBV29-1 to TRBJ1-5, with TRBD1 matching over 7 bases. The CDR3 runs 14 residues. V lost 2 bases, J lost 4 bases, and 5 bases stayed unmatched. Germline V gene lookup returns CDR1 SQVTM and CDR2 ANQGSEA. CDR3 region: CSVEMTGPNQPQHF. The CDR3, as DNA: TGCAGCGTTGAAATGACAGGGCCAAATCAGCCCCAGCATTTT.

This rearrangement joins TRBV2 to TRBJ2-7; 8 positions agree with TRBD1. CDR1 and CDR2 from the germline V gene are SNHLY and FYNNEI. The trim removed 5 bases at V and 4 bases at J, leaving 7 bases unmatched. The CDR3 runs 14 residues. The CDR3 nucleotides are TGTGCCAGCAGTCAGGACAGGGTGGTTTACGAGCAGTACTTC. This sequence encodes CASSQDRVVYEQYF.

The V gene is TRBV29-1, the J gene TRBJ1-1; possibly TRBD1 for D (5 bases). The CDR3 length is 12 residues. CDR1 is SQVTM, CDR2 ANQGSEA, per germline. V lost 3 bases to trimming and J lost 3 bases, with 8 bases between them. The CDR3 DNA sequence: TGCAGCGTTGATCAGGGCTACACTGAAGCTTTCTTT. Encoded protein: CSVDQGYTEAFF.

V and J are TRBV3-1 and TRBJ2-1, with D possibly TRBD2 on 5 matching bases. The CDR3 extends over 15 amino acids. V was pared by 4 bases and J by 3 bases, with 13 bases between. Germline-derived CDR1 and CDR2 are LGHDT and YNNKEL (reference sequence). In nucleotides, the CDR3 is TGTGCCAGCAGCCGGTCGGGATCAGTCTACAATGAGCAGTTCTTC. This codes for CASSRSGSVYNEQFF.

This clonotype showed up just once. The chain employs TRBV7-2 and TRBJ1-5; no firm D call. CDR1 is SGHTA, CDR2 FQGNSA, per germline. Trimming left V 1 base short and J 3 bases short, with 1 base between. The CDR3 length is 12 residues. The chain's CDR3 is CASSLDNQPQHF. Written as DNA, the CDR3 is TGTGCCAGCAGCTTAGACAATCAGCCCCAGCATTTT.

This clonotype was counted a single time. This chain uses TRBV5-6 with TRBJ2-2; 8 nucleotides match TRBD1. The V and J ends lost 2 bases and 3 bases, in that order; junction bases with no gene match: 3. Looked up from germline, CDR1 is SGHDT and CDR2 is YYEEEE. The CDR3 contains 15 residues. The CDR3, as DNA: TGTGCCAGCAGCTTATCGGACAGGGACACCGGGGAGCTGTTTTTT. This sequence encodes CASSLSDRDTGELFF.

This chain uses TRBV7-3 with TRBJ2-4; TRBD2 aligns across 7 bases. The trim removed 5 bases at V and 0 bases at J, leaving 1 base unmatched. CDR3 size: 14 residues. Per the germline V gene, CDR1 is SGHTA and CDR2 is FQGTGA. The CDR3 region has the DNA TGTGCCAGCAGCCGCGGGGGAGCCAAAAACATTCAGTACTTC. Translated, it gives CASSRGGAKNIQYF. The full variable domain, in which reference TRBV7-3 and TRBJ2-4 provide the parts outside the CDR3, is GAGVSQTPSNKVTEKGKYVELRCDPISGHTALYWYRQSLGQGPEFLIYFQGTGAADDSGLPNDRFFAVRPEGSVSTLKIQRTERGDSAVYLCASSRGGAKNIQYFGAGTRLSVL.

CDR3 sequence reads: CASSQEWQTRETQYF. The CDR3, as DNA: TGTGCCAGCAGCCAAGAATGGCAGACCCGGGAGACCCAGTACTTC. V usage is TRBV3-1 and J usage is TRBJ2-5; D unclear. V was pared by 0 bases and J by 5 bases, with 13 bases between. Looked up from germline, CDR1 is LGHDT and CDR2 is YNNKEL (reference sequence). The CDR3 is 15 amino acids.

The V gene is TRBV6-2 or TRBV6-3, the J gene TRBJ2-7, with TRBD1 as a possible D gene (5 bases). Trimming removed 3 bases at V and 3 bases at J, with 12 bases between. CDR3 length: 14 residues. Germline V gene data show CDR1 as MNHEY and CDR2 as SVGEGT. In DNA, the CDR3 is TGTGCCAGCAGTTATCCCGGACAACGCTACGAGCAGTACGTC. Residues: CASSYPGQRYEQYV.